The 2 T cell receptor beta chains presented below share a single source sample, sequenced in a study of T cell responses to AZD1222 COVID-19 vaccine. Libraries were prepared by immunoSEQ multiplex PCR; TCRdb keeps only in-frame clonotypes and omits some of them. The sample has over 60,000 clones, roughly 84% seen once. This sample comprised peripheral blood, obtained on day 0 of AZD1222 vaccination. The receptors shown here come from an adult in good health.

This rearrangement joins TRBV6-5 to TRBJ1-2; D perhaps matches TRBD1 (5 bases). Trimming took off 2 bases at V and 14 bases at J, with 18 bases between the two ends. Germline loops: CDR1 MNHEY, CDR2 SVGAGI. This CDR3 spans 13 amino acids. For the CDR3, the DNA is TGTGCCAGCAGTTACCTGGGCGGGGCAGACGAGACCTTC. This gives the protein CASSYLGGADETF.

The J gene is TRBJ1-2, the V gene TRBV2; weak D call: TRBD1 (6 bases). The CDR3 covers 15 residues. V was cut by 6 bases and J by 6 bases, with 20 bases left in between. Per the germline V gene, CDR1 is SNHLY and CDR2 is FYNNEI. The CDR3 region is CASSDDPGGINGYTF. Here the CDR3 DNA reads TGTGCCAGCAGCGACGATCCGGGGGGCATCAATGGCTACACCTTC.